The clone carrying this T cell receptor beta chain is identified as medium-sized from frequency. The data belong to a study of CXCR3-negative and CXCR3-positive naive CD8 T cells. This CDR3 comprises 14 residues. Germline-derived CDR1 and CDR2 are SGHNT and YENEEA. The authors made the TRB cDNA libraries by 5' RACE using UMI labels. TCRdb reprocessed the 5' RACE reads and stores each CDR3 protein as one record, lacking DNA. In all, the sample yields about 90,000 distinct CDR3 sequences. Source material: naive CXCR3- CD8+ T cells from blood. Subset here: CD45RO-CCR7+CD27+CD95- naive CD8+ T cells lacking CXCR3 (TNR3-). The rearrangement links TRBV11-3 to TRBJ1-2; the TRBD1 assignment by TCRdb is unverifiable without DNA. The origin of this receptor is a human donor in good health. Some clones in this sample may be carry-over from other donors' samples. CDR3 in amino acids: CASSPLGSEDGYTF.